The 7 T cell receptor beta chains presented below share a single source sample, sequenced in a study of cytomegalovirus exposure and HLA in healthy donors. The PCR had 60 Vbeta and 13 Jbeta primers. Here immunoSEQ multiplex PCR was the method, and the copy in TCRdb shows in-frame clones only, minus some. The sample records over 120,000 clones, about 81% being singletons. The sample comprised PBMCs. The receptors stem from a man aged 30 to 45 in good health and CMV-seronegative.

This clone came up a few times. The CDR3 region is CASSLGGGSSYNEQFF. The CDR3 bases are TGCGCCAGCAGCTTGGGGGGCGGCAGCTCCTACAATGAGCAGTTCTTC. The chain has TRBV5-1 and TRBJ2-1; a possible D gene is TRBD1 (5 bases). The CDR3 has 16 amino acids. V was pared by 0 bases and J by 0 bases, with 10 bases between. Germline values: CDR1 SGHRS, CDR2 YFSETQ.

The chain combines TRBV28 with TRBJ1-4; perhaps TRBD1 as D (5 bases). The CDR3 consists of 14 residues. The V gene lost 7 bases and the J gene lost 9 bases, with 18 bases spanning the gap. The V gene's germline CDR1 is MDHEN and CDR2 SYDVKM. Here the CDR3 DNA reads TGTGCCAGCATCCCCCGGGGGGGGACGAAAAAACTGTTTTTT. It is translated as CASIPRGGTKKLFF.

This clone was detected a few times. CDR3 sequence reads: CASSLYRDRGWYTF. CDR3 nucleotides: TGTGCCAGCAGTTTATACAGGGACAGGGGGTGGTACACCTTC. The chain uses TRBV28 and TRBJ1-2; 11 positions agree with TRBD1. This CDR3 is 14 amino acids long. V lost 1 base, J lost 11 bases, and 6 bases stayed unmatched. CDR1 is MDHEN, CDR2 SYDVKM, per germline.

A few counts support this clone. The rearrangement links TRBV2 to TRBJ2-7; D possibly corresponds to TRBD1 (6 bases). Germline assignment: CDR1 SNHLY and CDR2 FYNNEI. The V end was cut by 10 bases, the J end by 6 bases, with 13 bases between. The CDR3 has 11 residues. CDR3 DNA sequence: TGTGCCATAGGGGGTTCTTTCGAGCAGTACTTC. Protein product: CAIGGSFEQYF. Variable domain in full (rest from reference TRBV2 and TRBJ2-7): EPEVTQTPSHQVTQMGQEVILRCVPISNHLYFYWYRQILGQKVEFLVSFYNNEISEKSEIFDDQFSVERPDGSNFTLKIRSTKLEDSAMYFCAIGGSFEQYFGPGTRLTVT.

Only a few counts were recorded for this clone. The J gene is TRBJ2-5, the V gene TRBV7-6; a weak D match, TRBD2 (6 bases). There are 14 residues in the CDR3. Germline V CDR1 and CDR2: SGHVS, FNYEAQ. The germline V and J ends were trimmed by 3 bases and 3 bases, with 11 bases remaining between them. CDR3 in amino acids: CASSFGGLEETQYF. The CDR3 DNA is TGTGCCAGCAGCTTTGGAGGGTTAGAAGAGACCCAGTACTTC.

In DNA form, the CDR3 reads TGTGCCAGCAGCTTGACTAGAGGGGAGACCCAGTACTTC. Its protein product is CASSLTRGETQYF. This sequence joins TRBV7-2 and TRBJ2-5, with a possible D match to TRBD2 (6 bases). Trimming stripped 3 bases from V and 5 bases from J, with 10 bases between. There are 13 residues in the CDR3. Germline lookup yields CDR1 SGHTA and CDR2 FQGNSA.

The V gene is TRBV11-2, the J gene TRBJ2-3; maybe TRBD1 (6 bases). The CDR3 is made up of 11 amino acids. Between the trimmed V and J ends, which lost 10 bases and 9 bases, there was a span of 14 bases. CDR1 and CDR2 from the germline V gene are SGHAT and FQNNGV. The CDR3 sequence: CANALGATQYF. DNA for the CDR3: TGTGCCAACGCGCTGGGGGCGACGCAGTATTTT.